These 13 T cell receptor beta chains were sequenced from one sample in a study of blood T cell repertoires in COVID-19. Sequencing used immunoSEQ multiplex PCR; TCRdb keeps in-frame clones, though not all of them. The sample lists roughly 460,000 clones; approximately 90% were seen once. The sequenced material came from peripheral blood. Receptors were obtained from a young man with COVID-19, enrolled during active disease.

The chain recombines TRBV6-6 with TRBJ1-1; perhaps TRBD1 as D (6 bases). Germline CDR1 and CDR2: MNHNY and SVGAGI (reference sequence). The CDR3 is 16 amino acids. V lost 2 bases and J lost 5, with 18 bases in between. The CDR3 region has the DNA TGTGCCAGCAGTTACACTCGATACAGGGCGCTAACTGAAGCTTTCTTT. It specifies CASSYTRYRALTEAFF.

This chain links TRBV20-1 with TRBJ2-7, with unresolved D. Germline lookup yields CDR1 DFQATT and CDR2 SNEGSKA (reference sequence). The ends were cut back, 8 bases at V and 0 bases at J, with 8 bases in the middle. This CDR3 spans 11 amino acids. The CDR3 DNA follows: TGCAGTTTCGACAACTCCTACGAGCAGTACTTC. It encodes CSFDNSYEQYF.

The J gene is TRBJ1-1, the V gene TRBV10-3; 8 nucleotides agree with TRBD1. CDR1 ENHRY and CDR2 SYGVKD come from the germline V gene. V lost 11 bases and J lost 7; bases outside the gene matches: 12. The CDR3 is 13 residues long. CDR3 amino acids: CAVQGALNSEAFF. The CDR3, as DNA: TGTGCCGTCCAGGGGGCGCTTAATAGTGAAGCTTTCTTT.

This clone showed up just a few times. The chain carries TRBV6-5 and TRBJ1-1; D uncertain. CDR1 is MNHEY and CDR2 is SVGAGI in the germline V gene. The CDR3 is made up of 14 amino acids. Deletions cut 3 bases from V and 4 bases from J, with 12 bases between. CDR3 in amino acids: CASSYMGRTTEAFF. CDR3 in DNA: TGTGCCAGCAGTTATATGGGGAGGACCACTGAAGCTTTCTTT.

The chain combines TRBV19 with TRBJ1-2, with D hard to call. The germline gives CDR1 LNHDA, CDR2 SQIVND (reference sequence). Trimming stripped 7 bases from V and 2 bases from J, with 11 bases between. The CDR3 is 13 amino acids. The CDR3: CASTLDGNYGYTF. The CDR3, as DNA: TGTGCCAGTACTTTAGACGGGAACTATGGCTACACCTTC.

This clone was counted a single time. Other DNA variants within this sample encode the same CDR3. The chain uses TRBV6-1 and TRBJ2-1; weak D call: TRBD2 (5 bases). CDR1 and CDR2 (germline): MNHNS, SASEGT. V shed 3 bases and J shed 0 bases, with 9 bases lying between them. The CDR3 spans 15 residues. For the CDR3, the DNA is TGTGCCAGCAGTGATAGTGGGAGCTCCTACAATGAGCAGTTCTTC. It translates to CASSDSGSSYNEQFF.

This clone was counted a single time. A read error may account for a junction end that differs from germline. In nucleotides, the CDR3 is TGTGCCACCAGTGACGACCGACAGGGGAGGGTCTTT. Its translation is CATSDDRQGRVF. This chain links TRBV24-1 with TRBJ1-4, with 8 bases fitting TRBD1. The germline gives CDR1 KGHDR, CDR2 SFDVKD. The CDR3 length is 12 residues.

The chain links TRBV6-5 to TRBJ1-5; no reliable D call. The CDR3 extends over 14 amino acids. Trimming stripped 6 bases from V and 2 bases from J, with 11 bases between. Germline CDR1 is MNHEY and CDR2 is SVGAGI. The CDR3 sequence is CASSPAERNQPQHF. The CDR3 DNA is TGTGCCAGCAGCCCGGCGGAGCGCAATCAGCCCCAGCATTTT.

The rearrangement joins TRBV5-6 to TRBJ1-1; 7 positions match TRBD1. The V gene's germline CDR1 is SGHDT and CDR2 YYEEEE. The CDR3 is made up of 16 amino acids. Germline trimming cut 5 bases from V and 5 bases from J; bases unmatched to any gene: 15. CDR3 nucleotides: TGTGCCAGCAGGCGACAGGGAAAGGGGGGTAGGACTGAAGCTTTCTTT. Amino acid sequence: CASRRQGKGGRTEAFF.

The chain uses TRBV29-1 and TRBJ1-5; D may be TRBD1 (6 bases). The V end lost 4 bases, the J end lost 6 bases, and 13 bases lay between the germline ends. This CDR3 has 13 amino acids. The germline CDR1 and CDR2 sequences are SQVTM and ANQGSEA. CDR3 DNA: TGCAGCGTTGGGTTCGGGGGGCTTCAGCCCCAGCATTTT. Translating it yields CSVGFGGLQPQHF.

CDR3 in amino acids: CASSPRQGKTYNEQFF. The CDR3 bases are TGTGCCAGCAGCCCCCGCCAGGGGAAAACCTACAATGAGCAGTTCTTC. The chain employs TRBV7-9 and TRBJ2-1; D might be TRBD1 (6 bases). Trimming removed 5 bases at V and 2 bases at J, with 16 bases between. Germline V gene lookup returns CDR1 SEHNR and CDR2 FQNEAQ (reference sequence). This CDR3 has 16 amino acids.

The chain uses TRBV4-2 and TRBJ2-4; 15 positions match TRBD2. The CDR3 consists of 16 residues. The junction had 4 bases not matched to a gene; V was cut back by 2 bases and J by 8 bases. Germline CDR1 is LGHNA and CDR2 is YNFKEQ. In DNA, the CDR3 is TGTGCCAGCAGCCAATCCGGGACTAGCGGGGGGTACATTCAGTACTTC. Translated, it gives CASSQSGTSGGYIQYF.

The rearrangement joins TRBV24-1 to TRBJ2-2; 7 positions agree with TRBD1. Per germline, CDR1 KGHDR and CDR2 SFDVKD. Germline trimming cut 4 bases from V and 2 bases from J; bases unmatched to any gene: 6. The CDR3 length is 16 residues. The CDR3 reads CATSDTGQTNTGELFF. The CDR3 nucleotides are TGTGCCACCAGTGACACGGGACAGACAAACACCGGGGAGCTGTTTTTT.